Following are 14 T cell receptor beta chains from one sample sequenced in a study of blood T cell repertoires in COVID-19. TCRdb's table, derived via immunoSEQ multiplex PCR, lists solely in-frame clones and lacks some. The sample has some 50,000 clones, around 87% seen once. What was sequenced was PBMCs or T cells enriched from blood (not recorded which). These receptors were obtained from a woman in her forties or fifties who had recovered from COVID-19.

The V gene is TRBV12-5, the J gene TRBJ1-1, with D uncertain. Germline lookup yields CDR1 LGHNT and CDR2 FRNRAP. V shed 8 bases and J shed 3 bases, with 13 bases lying between them. The CDR3 is made up of 13 amino acids. In nucleotides, the CDR3 is TGTGCTAGTAGCCGGGAGAGAGACACTGAAGCTTTCTTT. Its translation is CASSRERDTEAFF.

The V gene is TRBV5-1, the J gene TRBJ1-1, with 8 bases fitting TRBD1. CDR1 and CDR2 (germline): SGHRS, YFSETQ. The CDR3 is 16 residues long. After removal of 2 bases from V and 3 bases from J, the junction contained 9 bases not matched to a gene. The CDR3 DNA sequence: TGCGCCAGCAGCTTTAGACAGGGGAGGGTGGACACTGAAGCTTTCTTT. It is translated as CASSFRQGRVDTEAFF.

The J gene is TRBJ2-7, the V gene TRBV19; D is perhaps TRBD1 (6 bases). The ends were cut back, 8 bases at V and 1 base at J, with 15 bases in the middle. The CDR3 contains 14 residues. Germline V CDR1 and CDR2: LNHDA, SQIVND (reference sequence). The CDR3 bases are TGTGCCAGTGGGATACAGGGTGGATCCTACGAGCAGTACTTC. The encoded protein is CASGIQGGSYEQYF.

V and J are TRBV23-1 and TRBJ2-7; TRBD1 matches 7 bases. TRBV23-1 is sorted into the ORF group, with uncertain function. The CDR3 is 13 amino acids. The junction had 7 bases not matched to a gene; V was cut back by 7 bases and J by 4 bases. This CDR3 is CASINDRDYEQYF. In DNA, the CDR3 is TGCGCCAGCATCAATGACAGGGATTACGAGCAGTACTTC.

This clone was seen just once. The V and J genes are TRBV6-1 and TRBJ1-6; no clear D gene. There are 16 residues in the CDR3. CDR1 and CDR2 (germline): MNHNS, SASEGT. Deletions cut 3 bases from V and 7 bases from J, with 16 bases between. The CDR3: CASSEDGGWTNSPLHF. CDR3 DNA: TGTGCCAGCAGTGAGGACGGAGGGTGGACCAATTCACCCCTCCACTTT.

J is TRBJ1-2 and V is TRBV10-3, with a possible D match to TRBD1 (5 bases). Trimming shortened V by 6 bases and J by 8 bases, and 19 bases separated the two germline ends. CDR1 and CDR2 from the germline V gene are ENHRY and SYGVKD. The CDR3 is 14 residues long. This CDR3 reads CAISPTGGRGGYTF. The CDR3 DNA sequence: TGTGCCATCAGCCCGACTGGGGGGAGAGGCGGCTACACCTTC.

This sequence joins TRBV9 and TRBJ2-5; unclear D gene. Per the germline V gene, CDR1 is SGDLS and CDR2 is YYNGEE. The CDR3 runs to 13 residues. V lost 0 bases and J lost 5, with 8 bases in between. The CDR3: CASSVASEETQYF. The CDR3 DNA sequence: TGTGCCAGCAGCGTAGCGTCGGAGGAGACCCAGTACTTC.

The gene calls are TRBV19 and TRBJ1-4; D possibly corresponds to TRBD1 (6 bases). V was trimmed by 5 bases and J by 4 bases, leaving 11 bases between them. The germline CDR1 and CDR2 sequences are LNHDA and SQIVND (reference sequence). This CDR3 region has 14 residues. Here the CDR3 reads CASSSRQDNEKLFF. The CDR3 DNA reads TGTGCCAGTAGTTCACGACAGGATAATGAAAAACTGTTTTTT.

V usage is TRBV12-3 or TRBV12-4 and J usage is TRBJ2-3, with D uncertain. This CDR3 has 12 amino acids. Trimming removed 6 bases from V and 7 bases from J, with 11 bases in between. The CDR3 region is CASRSTDYTQYF. The CDR3, as DNA: TGTGCCAGCAGATCCACTGATTATACGCAGTATTTT.

The rearrangement links TRBV6-5 to TRBJ1-2; 8 bases line up with TRBD1. Trimming cost V 0 bases and J 4 bases; bases outside gene matches: 1. This CDR3 comprises 14 residues. In germline, CDR1 is MNHEY, CDR2 SVGAGI. Here the CDR3 reads CASSYSDRAYGYTF. In DNA, the CDR3 is TGTGCCAGCAGTTACTCGGACAGGGCCTATGGCTACACCTTC.

V usage is TRBV27 and J usage is TRBJ1-3; 8 nucleotides line up with TRBD1. The CDR3 contains 12 residues. With V trimmed by 8 bases and J by 4 bases, 1 base remained unmatched. Germline V CDR1 and CDR2: MNHEY, SMNVEV (reference sequence). CDR3 sequence: CASQGAGNTIYF. The CDR3 coding sequence is TGTGCCAGCCAGGGGGCAGGAAACACCATATATTTT.

The chain links TRBV18 to TRBJ2-2; 8 bases are shared with TRBD2. Germline CDR1 and CDR2: KGHSH and LQKENI. After removal of 6 bases from V and 5 bases from J, the junction contained 11 bases not matched to a gene. The CDR3 length is 16 residues. The CDR3 region is CASSPDRSGRTGELFF. CDR3 DNA: TGTGCCAGCTCTCCCGATCGAAGCGGGAGAACCGGGGAGCTGTTTTTT. The full variable domain, rest sourced from reference TRBV18 and TRBJ2-2, is NAGVMQNPRHLVRRRGQEARLRCSPMKGHSHVYWYRQLPEEGLKFMVYLQKENIIDESGMPKERFSAEFPKEGPSILRIQQVVRGDSAAYFCASSPDRSGRTGELFFGEGSRLTVL.

This clone showed up just a few times. The chain employs TRBV5-5 and TRBJ1-5; a weak D match, TRBD1 (5 bases). V lost 0 bases and J lost 1, with 8 bases in between. From germline, CDR1 is SGHKS and CDR2 YYEKEE (reference sequence). The CDR3 contains 15 residues. The CDR3 DNA sequence: TGTGCCAGCAGCTTGGTCCCAGGGAGCAATCAGCCCCAGCATTTT. Residues: CASSLVPGSNQPQHF.

The CDR3 loop is CASSLEQGGVSPLHF. CDR3 bases: TGCGCCAGCAGCTTGGAACAGGGGGGAGTTTCACCCCTCCACTTT. The rearrangement links TRBV5-1 to TRBJ1-6; 8 bases match TRBD1. Germline assignment: CDR1 SGHRS and CDR2 YFSETQ. The CDR3 totals 15 residues. Losses at the gene ends were 0 bases for V and 9 bases for J; bases not matched to a gene: 5. The full variable domain, with the rest looked up from reference TRBV5-1 and TRBJ1-6, is KAGVTQTPRYLIKTRGQQVTLSCSPISGHRSVSWYQQTPGQGLQFLFEYFSETQRNKGNFPGRFSGRQFSNSRSEMNVSTLELGDSALYLCASSLEQGGVSPLHFGNGTRLTVT.